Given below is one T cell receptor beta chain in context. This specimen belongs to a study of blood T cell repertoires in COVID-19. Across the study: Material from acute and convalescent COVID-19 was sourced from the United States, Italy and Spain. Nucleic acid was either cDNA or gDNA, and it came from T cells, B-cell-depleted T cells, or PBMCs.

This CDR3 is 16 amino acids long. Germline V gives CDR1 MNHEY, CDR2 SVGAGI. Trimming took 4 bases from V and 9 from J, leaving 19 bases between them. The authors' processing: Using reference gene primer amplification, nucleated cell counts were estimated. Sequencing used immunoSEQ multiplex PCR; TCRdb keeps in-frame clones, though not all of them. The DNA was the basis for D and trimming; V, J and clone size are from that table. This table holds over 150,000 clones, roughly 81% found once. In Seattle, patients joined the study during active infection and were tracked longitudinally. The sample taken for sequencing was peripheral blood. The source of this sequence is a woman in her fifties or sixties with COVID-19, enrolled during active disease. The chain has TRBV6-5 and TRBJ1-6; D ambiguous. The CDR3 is CASSSLSGKRSSPLHF. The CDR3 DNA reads TGTGCCAGCAGTTCTCTTAGCGGGAAGAGGAGTTCACCCCTCCACTTT.